Below, one TCR beta chain is given with its context. This specimen comes from a study of blood T cell repertoires in COVID-19. The CDR3 is 15 amino acids. V gave up 5 bases and J gave up 0 bases, with 11 bases separating them. CDR1 is SGHTA, CDR2 FQGNSA, per germline. The data were produced by immunoSEQ multiplex PCR, yet TCRdb's version contains in-frame clones alone and is incomplete. The sample lists 200,000 to 250,000 clones, under 90% occurring once. V and J are TRBV7-2 and TRBJ2-1, with D tentatively TRBD1 (6 bases). The material sequenced was PBMCs or T cells enriched from blood (not recorded which). The origin of this receptor is a woman in her sixties who had recovered from COVID-19. The CDR3 reads CASSKRTVSYNEQFF. The CDR3 bases are TGTGCCAGCAGCAAACGGACAGTCTCCTACAATGAGCAGTTCTTC.